These 28 T cell receptor beta chains came from one sample sequenced in a study of CD8 T cells in Susac syndrome. Roughly 0.45 to 1 ug RNA was reverse transcribed with random hexamers. TCRdb fed the immunoSEQ multiplex PCR reads into MiXCR, producing one record per CDR3 protein. Found here are around 200,000 distinct CDR3 sequences, 85% to 95% of them singletons; the top ten hold roughly 0.1%. The sample consisted of CD4+ T cells from PBMCs. All receptors come from a human donor in good health.

V usage is TRBV9 and J usage is TRBJ2-1; D gene uncertain. The CDR3 has 15 amino acids. V dropped 4 bases and J dropped 4 bases, with 15 bases sitting between them. Per the germline V gene, CDR1 is SGDLS and CDR2 is YYNGEE. The CDR3 is CASSPLTNPYNEQFF. The CDR3 nucleotides read TGTGCCAGCAGCCCCTTGACAAATCCGTACAATGAGCAGTTCTTC.

This rearrangement joins TRBV2 to TRBJ2-7; 7 bases line up with TRBD1. V gave up 3 bases and J gave up 13 bases; unmatched junction bases: 6. The CDR3 contains 11 residues. CDR1 and CDR2 (germline): SNHLY, FYNNEI. The CDR3 region is CASSEMRQGYF. CDR3 bases: TGTGCCAGCAGTGAGATGAGACAGGGATACTTC.

The gene calls are TRBV4-3 and TRBJ2-7; no firm D call. Trimming pared 2 bases from V and 2 bases from J, leaving 10 bases between. The germline gives CDR1 LGHNA, CDR2 YSLEER. CDR3 length: 14 residues. The CDR3 region is CASSQLSPPYEQYF. The DNA for the CDR3 is TGCGCCAGCAGCCAACTCAGCCCACCCTACGAGCAGTACTTC.

The chain has TRBV6-1 and TRBJ1-2; 10 bases map to TRBD1. J was trimmed by 4 bases and V by 5 bases; bases with no gene match: 19. Germline lookup yields CDR1 MNHNS and CDR2 SASEGT. The CDR3 consists of 19 residues. CDR3 coding DNA: TGTGCCAGCAGTAACAGACGCTATACCCCGGGACAGGGGATCTATGGCTACACCTTC. Amino acids: CASSNRRYTPGQGIYGYTF.

The chain has TRBV24-1 and TRBJ2-5; TRBD1 aligns across 8 bases. Germline V CDR1 and CDR2: KGHDR, SFDVKD. This CDR3 contains 15 residues. J lost 5 bases, V lost 7 bases, and 11 bases had no gene match. CDR3 DNA: TGTGCCACCAGCACCAACAGGGGGAGCGGGGAGACCCAGTACTTC. This gives the protein CATSTNRGSGETQYF.

The CDR3 protein is CSVVPRVDTQYF. The CDR3 region has the DNA TGCAGCGTGGTCCCCCGGGTGGATACGCAGTATTTT. J is TRBJ2-3 and V is TRBV29-1; D gene uncertain. The CDR3 length is 12 residues. Germline loops: CDR1 SQVTM, CDR2 ANQGSEA. Trimming removed 6 bases at V and 6 bases at J, with 13 bases between.

V gene TRBV9 combines with J gene TRBJ2-7, with 9 bases identical to TRBD1. V was clipped by 3 bases and J by 3 bases; unmatched bases: 4. CDR1 and CDR2 from the germline V gene are SGDLS and YYNGEE. This CDR3 region has 14 residues. This CDR3 reads CASSETGGVYEQYF. CDR3 nucleotides: TGTGCCAGCAGCGAAACAGGGGGCGTCTACGAGCAGTACTTC.

The chain links TRBV6-5 to TRBJ1-1; weak D call: TRBD1 (5 bases). CDR3 length: 14 amino acids. Trimming shortened V by 7 bases and J by 4 bases, and 16 bases separated the two germline ends. The V gene's germline CDR1 is MNHEY and CDR2 SVGAGI. The CDR3 sequence: CASTPGQGGTEAFF. CDR3 bases: TGTGCCAGCACCCCCGGCCAGGGTGGCACTGAAGCTTTCTTT.

The chain is built from TRBV29-1 and TRBJ2-5, with a weak D call TRBD2 (6 bases). V lost 3 bases and J lost 5, with 13 bases in between. This CDR3 is built from 13 residues. The germline CDR1 and CDR2 sequences are SQVTM and ANQGSEA. CDR3 DNA sequence: TGCAGCGTTGAGCGGGACGGCTCGGAGACCCAGTACTTC. Its translation: CSVERDGSETQYF.

The chain combines TRBV5-1 with TRBJ2-3; D is undetermined. This CDR3 is 13 amino acids long. The germline V gene encodes CDR1 SGHRS and CDR2 YFSETQ. The ends were cut back, 4 bases at V and 4 bases at J, with 10 bases in the middle. CDR3 DNA sequence: TGCGCCAGCAGCACGGACGTTTCAGATACGCAGTATTTT. Translated: CASSTDVSDTQYF.

This chain uses TRBV5-1 with TRBJ1-1; 8 nucleotides match TRBD1. The CDR3 covers 15 residues. Losses at the gene ends were 3 bases for V and 4 bases for J; bases not matched to a gene: 8. CDR1 is SGHRS and CDR2 is YFSETQ in the germline V gene. The CDR3 nucleotides read TGCGCCAGCAGCTCTCTCGGGACAGGTGGCACTGAAGCTTTCTTT. Amino acid sequence: CASSSLGTGGTEAFF.

The J gene is TRBJ1-2, the V gene TRBV7-2; D unclear. The germline gives CDR1 SGHTA, CDR2 FQGNSA. V lost 0 bases and J lost 7, with 6 bases in between. This CDR3 comprises 12 residues. The CDR3 nucleotides are TGTGCCAGCAGCTTAGCGCACGTTGGCTACACCTTC. This encodes CASSLAHVGYTF.

The chain links TRBV27 to TRBJ2-1; D is perhaps TRBD1 or TRBD2 (5 bases each). CDR1 is MNHEY and CDR2 is SMNVEV in the germline V gene (reference sequence). The CDR3 spans 15 residues. The V end was cut by 5 bases, the J end by 7 bases, with 18 bases between. CDR3 amino acids: CASSPWTPGRNEQFF. The CDR3 coding sequence is TGTGCCAGCAGTCCATGGACTCCGGGGCGGAATGAGCAGTTCTTC.

The chain employs TRBV2 and TRBJ2-7; D is ambiguous. Germline V gene lookup returns CDR1 SNHLY and CDR2 FYNNEI. The CDR3 covers 13 residues. The germline V and J ends were trimmed by 2 bases and 4 bases, with 9 bases remaining between them. The CDR3 here is CASSENPDYEQYV. Written as DNA, the CDR3 is TGTGCCAGCAGTGAAAATCCGGATTACGAGCAGTACGTC.

The chain has TRBV20-1 and TRBJ1-1; the D gene is possibly TRBD1 (5 bases). CDR1 is DFQATT and CDR2 is SNEGSKA in the germline V gene (reference sequence). The CDR3 length is 15 residues. The DNA of the CDR3 is TGCACAGCTTCGCGGGGGGTTGGGATGAACACTGAAGCTTTCTTT. Translation: CTASRGVGMNTEAFF.

The chain has TRBV20-1 and TRBJ2-1; 7 nucleotides agree with TRBD2. The germline gives CDR1 DFQATT, CDR2 SNEGSKA (reference sequence). Trimming cost V 7 bases and J 2 bases; bases outside gene matches: 11. There are 15 residues in the CDR3. The CDR3 region is CSGGKAGTAYNEQFF. CDR3 in DNA: TGCAGTGGAGGGAAAGCGGGAACCGCCTACAATGAGCAGTTCTTC.

The genes are TRBV15 and TRBJ1-3; D not resolved. Germline CDR1 is LNHNV and CDR2 is YYDKDF (reference sequence). Trimming pared 0 bases from V and 2 bases from J, leaving 11 bases between. The CDR3 runs 16 residues. The CDR3 region is CATSRDRVSAGNTIYF. The CDR3 DNA reads as TGTGCCACCAGCAGAGATCGGGTATCCGCTGGAAACACCATATATTTT.

This clonotype was observed a few times. At one of its ends the junction is not consistent with the germline gene, which may arise from a read error. This rearrangement joins TRBV7-7 to TRBJ2-1; TRBD2 agrees at 9 bases. The CDR3 consists of 15 residues. Germline V gives CDR1 SSHAT, CDR2 FNYEAQ (reference sequence). The CDR3 DNA reads TGTGCTAGCAGCCCCCGACTAGCGGCCTACAATGAGCAGTTCTTC. Amino acid sequence: CASSPRLAAYNEQFF. The full variable domain, its missing parts supplied by reference TRBV7-7 and TRBJ2-1, is GAGVSQSPRYKVTKRGQDVTLRCDPISSHATLYWYQQALGQGPEFLTYFNYEAQPDKSGLPSDRFSAERPEGSISTLTIQRTEQRDSAMYRCASSPRLAAYNEQFFGPGTRLTVL.

This clonotype was picked up one time. The chain carries TRBV20-1 and TRBJ1-5; TRBD1 matches at 8 bases. Unmatched junction bases numbered 6, after V lost 2 bases and J lost 0 bases. In germline, CDR1 is DFQATT, CDR2 SNEGSKA (reference sequence). The length of the CDR3 is 16 residues. The CDR3 loop is CSARSGQVYSNQPQHF. The CDR3 DNA reads TGCAGTGCTAGATCGGGACAGGTTTATAGCAATCAGCCCCAGCATTTT.

This rearrangement joins TRBV12-3 or TRBV12-4 to TRBJ2-7, with 7 bases lining up with TRBD1. V trimming: 6 bases; J trimming: 7 bases; junction bases outside the gene matches: 9. This CDR3 is built from 13 residues. The CDR3 bases are TGTGCCAGCAGGCCCACAGGGGTTTATGAGCAGTACTTC. Its translation is CASRPTGVYEQYF.

The chain has TRBV12-3 or TRBV12-4 and TRBJ2-1; D possibly corresponds to TRBD2 (6 bases). The CDR3 totals 11 residues. V was shortened by 3 bases and J by 9 bases, with 6 bases between the two germline ends. The chain's CDR3 is CASSFGGEQFF. Here the CDR3 DNA reads TGTGCCAGCAGTTTCGGGGGTGAGCAGTTCTTC.

V is TRBV9 and J is TRBJ2-7; unclear D gene. Germline CDR1 is SGDLS and CDR2 is YYNGEE. This CDR3 is 14 amino acids long. Between the trimmed V and J ends, which lost 0 bases and 1 base, there was a span of 8 bases. DNA of the CDR3: TGTGCCAGCAGCGTAGACGGCAGATCCTACGAGCAGTACTTC. Translated: CASSVDGRSYEQYF.

As DNA, the CDR3 is TGTGCCAGCAGCGTAGAGGCCGGGGAGCTGTTTTTT. This translates into CASSVEAGELFF. The rearrangement links TRBV9 to TRBJ2-2; no reliable D call. The CDR3 contains 12 residues. Per the germline V gene, CDR1 is SGDLS and CDR2 is YYNGEE. The V end lost 0 bases, the J end lost 6 bases, and 3 bases lay between the germline ends.

The chain joins TRBV20-1 to TRBJ2-6; a weak D match, TRBD1 (6 bases). Trimming pared 2 bases from V and 0 bases from J, leaving 17 bases between. Per the germline V gene, CDR1 is DFQATT and CDR2 is SNEGSKA (reference sequence). The CDR3 is 18 residues long. This chain's CDR3 is CSARSGWDTTSGANVLTF. CDR3 in DNA: TGCAGTGCTAGATCAGGTTGGGACACGACCTCTGGGGCCAACGTCCTGACTTTC.

This clonotype was recorded once. This chain links TRBV6-5 with TRBJ2-1; D is possibly TRBD1 or TRBD2 (5 bases each). This CDR3 contains 15 residues. V lost 5 bases, J lost 10 bases, and 21 bases lay in between. Germline loops: CDR1 MNHEY, CDR2 SVGAGI. The CDR3, as DNA: TGTGCCAGCAGTCCCGGGACGGCCATGACCGTGGAGCAGTTCTTC. Amino acids: CASSPGTAMTVEQFF.

The chain carries TRBV5-4 and TRBJ1-5; tentative D call: TRBD1 (6 bases). The CDR3 is made up of 13 amino acids. V dropped 2 bases and J dropped 7 bases, with 10 bases sitting between them. Germline values: CDR1 SGHNT, CDR2 YYREEE (reference sequence). The chain's CDR3 is CASSFDRLQPQHF. The CDR3 DNA reads TGTGCCAGCAGCTTCGACAGGCTGCAGCCCCAGCATTTT.

This chain links TRBV20-1 with TRBJ2-5; 11 bases map to TRBD2. Unmatched junction bases numbered 4, after V lost 0 bases and J lost 4 bases. Per the germline V gene, CDR1 is DFQATT and CDR2 is SNEGSKA (reference sequence). The CDR3 is made up of 15 amino acids. CDR3 DNA: TGCAGTGCTAGAGACGGGACTAGCGGCGGAGAGACCCAGTACTTC. Translating gives CSARDGTSGGETQYF.

The rearrangement joins TRBV29-1 to TRBJ2-6; D is undetermined. The germline V gene encodes CDR1 SQVTM and CDR2 ANQGSEA. The CDR3 spans 12 residues. Trimming took off 4 bases at V and 1 base at J, with 2 bases between the two ends. CDR3 bases: TGCAGCGTTGCTTCTGGGGCCAACGTCCTGACTTTC. Amino acid sequence: CSVASGANVLTF.